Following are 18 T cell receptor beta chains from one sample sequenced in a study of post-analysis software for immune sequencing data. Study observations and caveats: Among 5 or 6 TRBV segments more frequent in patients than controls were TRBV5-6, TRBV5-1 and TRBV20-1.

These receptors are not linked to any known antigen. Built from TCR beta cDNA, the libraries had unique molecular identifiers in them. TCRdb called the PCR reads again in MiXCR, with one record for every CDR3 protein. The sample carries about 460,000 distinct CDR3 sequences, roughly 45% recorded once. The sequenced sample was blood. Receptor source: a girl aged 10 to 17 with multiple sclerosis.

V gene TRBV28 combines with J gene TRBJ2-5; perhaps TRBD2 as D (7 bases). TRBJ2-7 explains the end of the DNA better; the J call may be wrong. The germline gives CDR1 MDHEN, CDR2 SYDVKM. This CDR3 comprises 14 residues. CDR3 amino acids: CASREGGDSYEQYF. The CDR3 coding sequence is TGTGCCAGCAGGGAGGGGGGGGATAGCTACGAGCAGTACTTC.

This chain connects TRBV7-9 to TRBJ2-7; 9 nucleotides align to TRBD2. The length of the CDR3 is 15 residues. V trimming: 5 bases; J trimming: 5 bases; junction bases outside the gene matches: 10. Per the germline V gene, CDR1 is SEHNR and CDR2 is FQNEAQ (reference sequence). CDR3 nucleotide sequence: TGTGCCAGCAGCAGTAGCGGGAGTGACCCCCACGAGCAGTACTTC. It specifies CASSSSGSDPHEQYF.

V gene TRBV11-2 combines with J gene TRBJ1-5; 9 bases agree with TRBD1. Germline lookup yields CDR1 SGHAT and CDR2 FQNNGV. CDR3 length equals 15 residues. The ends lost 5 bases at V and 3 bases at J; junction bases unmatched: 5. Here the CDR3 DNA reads TGTGCCAGCAGCGTAGGGACAGGGAACAATCAGCCCCAGCATTTT. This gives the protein CASSVGTGNNQPQHF.

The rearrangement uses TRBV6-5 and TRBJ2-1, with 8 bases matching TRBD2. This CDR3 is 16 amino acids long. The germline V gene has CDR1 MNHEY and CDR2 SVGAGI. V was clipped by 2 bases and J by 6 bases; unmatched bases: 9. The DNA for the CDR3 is TGTGCCAGCAGTTACGGGCGGGAGGTATTTTCCAATGAGCAGTTCTTC. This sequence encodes CASSYGREVFSNEQFF.

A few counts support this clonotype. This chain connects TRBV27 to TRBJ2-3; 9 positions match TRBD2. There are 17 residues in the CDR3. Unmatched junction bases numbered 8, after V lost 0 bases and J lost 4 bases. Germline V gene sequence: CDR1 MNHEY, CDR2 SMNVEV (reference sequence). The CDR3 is CASSLSRAREGADTQYF. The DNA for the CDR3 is TGTGCCAGCAGTTTATCGAGGGCGCGGGAGGGCGCAGATACGCAGTATTTT.

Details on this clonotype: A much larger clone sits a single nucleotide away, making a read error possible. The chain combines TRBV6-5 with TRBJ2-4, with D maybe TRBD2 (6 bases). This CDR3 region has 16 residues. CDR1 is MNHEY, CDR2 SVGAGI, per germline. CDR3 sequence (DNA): TGTGCCAGCGGTCCTGGGAGGACTCAAGCCAAAGACATTCAGTACTTC. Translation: CASGPGRTQAKDIQYF.

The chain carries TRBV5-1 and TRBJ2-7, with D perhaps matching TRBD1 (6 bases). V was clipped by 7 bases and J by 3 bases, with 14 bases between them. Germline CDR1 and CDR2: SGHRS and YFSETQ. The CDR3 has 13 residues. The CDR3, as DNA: TGCGCCAGCGGTGAACAGGGAGACTACGAGCAGTACTTC. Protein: CASGEQGDYEQYF.

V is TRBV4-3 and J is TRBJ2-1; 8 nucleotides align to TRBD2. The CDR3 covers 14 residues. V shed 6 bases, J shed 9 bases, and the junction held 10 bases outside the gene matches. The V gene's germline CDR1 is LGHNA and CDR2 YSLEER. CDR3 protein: CASSLAGGAVEQFF. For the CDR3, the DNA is TGCGCCAGCAGTCTAGCGGGTGGGGCGGTTGAGCAGTTCTTC.

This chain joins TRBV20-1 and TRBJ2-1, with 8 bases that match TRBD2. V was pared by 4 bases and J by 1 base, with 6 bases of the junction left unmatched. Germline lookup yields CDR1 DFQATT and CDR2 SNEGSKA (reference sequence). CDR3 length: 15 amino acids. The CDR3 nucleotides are TGCAGTGCTAACTCCGTAGCGGGATCCTACAATGAGCAGTTCTTC. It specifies CSANSVAGSYNEQFF.

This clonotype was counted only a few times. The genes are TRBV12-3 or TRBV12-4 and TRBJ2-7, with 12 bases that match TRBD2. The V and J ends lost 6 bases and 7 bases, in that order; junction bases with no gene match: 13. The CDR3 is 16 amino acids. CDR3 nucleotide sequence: TGTGCCAGCAGCCATCCCGAGACTAGCGGGAGAGGTGAGCAGTACTTC. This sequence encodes CASSHPETSGRGEQYF.

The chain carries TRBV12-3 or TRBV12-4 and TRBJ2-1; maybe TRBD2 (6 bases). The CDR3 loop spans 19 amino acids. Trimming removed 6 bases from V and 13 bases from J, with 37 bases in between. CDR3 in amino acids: CASSFTPAGGALLGMGQFF. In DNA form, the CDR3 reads TGTGCCAGCAGCTTTACCCCAGCGGGTGGAGCCCTATTAGGGATGGGACAGTTCTTC.

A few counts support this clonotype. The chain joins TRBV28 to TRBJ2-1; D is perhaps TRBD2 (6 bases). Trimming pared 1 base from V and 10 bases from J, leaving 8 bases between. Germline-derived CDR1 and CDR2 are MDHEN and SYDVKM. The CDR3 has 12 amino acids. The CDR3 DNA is TGTGCCAGCAGTTTATCCGCGGGAGAGCAGTTCTTC. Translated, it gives CASSLSAGEQFF.

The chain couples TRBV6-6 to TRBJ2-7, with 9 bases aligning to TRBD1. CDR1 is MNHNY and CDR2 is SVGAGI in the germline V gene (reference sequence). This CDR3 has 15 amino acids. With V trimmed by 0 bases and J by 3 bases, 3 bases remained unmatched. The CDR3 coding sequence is TGTGCCAGCAGTTACTCGGCGGGACAGGGCTACGAGCAGTACTTC. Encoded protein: CASSYSAGQGYEQYF.

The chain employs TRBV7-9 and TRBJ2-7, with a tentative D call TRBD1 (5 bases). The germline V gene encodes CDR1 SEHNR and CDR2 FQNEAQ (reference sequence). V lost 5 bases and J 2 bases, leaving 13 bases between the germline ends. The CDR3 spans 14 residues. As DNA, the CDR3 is TGTGCCAGCAGCCCAAGACAGATGCCCTACGAGCAGTACTTC. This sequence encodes CASSPRQMPYEQYF.

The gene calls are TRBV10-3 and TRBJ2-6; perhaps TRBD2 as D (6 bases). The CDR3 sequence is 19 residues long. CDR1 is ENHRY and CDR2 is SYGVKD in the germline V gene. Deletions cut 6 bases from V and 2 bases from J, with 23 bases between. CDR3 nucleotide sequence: TGTGCCATCAGGATGGGGGGAACGATCAGCACTACTGGGGCCAACGTCCTGACTTTC. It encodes CAIRMGGTISTTGANVLTF.

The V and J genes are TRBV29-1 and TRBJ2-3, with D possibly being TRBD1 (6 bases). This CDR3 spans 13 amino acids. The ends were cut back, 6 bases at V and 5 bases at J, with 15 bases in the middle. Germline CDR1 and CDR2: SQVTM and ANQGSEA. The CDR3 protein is CSVQGLLGDTQYF. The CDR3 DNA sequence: TGCAGCGTGCAGGGGCTCCTCGGAGATACGCAGTATTTT.

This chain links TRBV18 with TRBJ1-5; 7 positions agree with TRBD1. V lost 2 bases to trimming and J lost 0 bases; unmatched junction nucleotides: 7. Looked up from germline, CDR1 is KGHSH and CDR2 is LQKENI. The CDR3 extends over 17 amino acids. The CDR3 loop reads CASSPSGQSNSNQPQHF. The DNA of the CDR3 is TGTGCCAGCTCACCATCGGGACAGAGTAATAGCAATCAGCCCCAGCATTTT.

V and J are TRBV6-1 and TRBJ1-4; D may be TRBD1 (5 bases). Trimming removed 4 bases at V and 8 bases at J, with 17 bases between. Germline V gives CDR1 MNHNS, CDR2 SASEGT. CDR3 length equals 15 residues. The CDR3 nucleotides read TGTGCCAGCAGTGCGGGGGGAATCGAAAGCGAAAAACTGTTTTTT. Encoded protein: CASSAGGIESEKLFF.